These T cell receptor beta chains were read from a single sample in a study of blood T cell repertoires in COVID-19. The assay was immunoSEQ multiplex PCR, and TCRdb's table has in-frame clones only and misses some. The sample yields more than 150,000 clones, roughly 80% seen once. The source material was peripheral blood. The receptors shown here come from a middle-aged woman with acute or convalescent COVID-19. Both conserved end residues are part of each CDR3. The D gene is left open where the match is weak. Not every row has a clone size; where given, it reads once, few, many or a size class.

.	TRBJ1-5	TRBV28	.	CASSPSRVNQPQHF	TGTGCCAGCAGTCCATCCCGGGTGAATCAGCCCCAGCATTTT
.	TRBJ1-3	TRBV13	.	CASSISDASGNTIYF	TGTGCCAGCAGCATCAGCGACGCCTCTGGAAACACCATATATTTT
TRBD1	TRBJ2-7	TRBV4-1	few	CASSRSRGAVLLQGEAYEQYF	TGCGCCAGCAGCCGATCACGAGGGGCGGTCCTGCTACAGGGGGAAGCCTACGAGCAGTACTTC
TRBD1	TRBJ2-7	TRBV5-1	once	CASSAGGTGIYEQYF	TGCGCCAGCAGCGCCGGGGGGACAGGGATCTACGAGCAGTACTTC
TRBD2	TRBJ2-5	TRBV14	.	CASSQDSRRLAGGRETQYF	TGTGCCAGCAGCCAAGATAGTAGGAGACTAGCGGGAGGTCGGGAGACCCAGTACTTC
.	TRBJ2-3	TRBV28	.	CASRVVVTSTDTQYF	TGTGCCAGCAGGGTTGTGGTTACTAGCACAGATACGCAGTATTTT
TRBD2	TRBJ2-5	TRBV5-6	once	CASSLVSGAGETQYF	TGTGCCAGCAGCTTAGTTAGCGGGGCTGGAGAGACCCAGTACTTC
.	TRBJ1-1	TRBV2	.	CASSDPGGGFIAFF	TGTGCCAGCAGTGACCCTGGCGGGGGGTTTATAGCTTTCTTT
.	TRBJ1-1	TRBV29-1	.	CSVAYTEAFF	TGCAGCGTAGCCTACACTGAAGCTTTCTTT
TRBD1	TRBJ2-3	TRBV19	.	CASSIRGTGGGDTQYF	TGTGCCAGTAGTATACGAGGGACAGGGGGAGGAGATACGCAGTATTTT
TRBD2	TRBJ2-1	TRBV6-6	.	CASSSSSGGGEQFF	TGTGCCAGCAGTTCTTCTAGCGGGGGAGGTGAGCAGTTCTTC
.	TRBJ2-7	TRBV5-1	.	CASGDTSYEQYF	TGCGCCAGCGGGGACACCTCCTACGAGCAGTACTTC
TRBD2	TRBJ2-5	TRBV28	.	CASSGTSGRPWEETQYF	TGTGCCAGCAGTGGTACTAGCGGGAGGCCCTGGGAGGAGACCCAGTACTTC
.	TRBJ2-7	TRBV5-4	.	CASSLYSYEQYF	TGTGCCAGCAGCTTGTACAGCTACGAGCAGTACTTC
.	TRBJ2-5	TRBV5-1	.	CASGLPTGETQYF	TGCGCCAGCGGGCTCCCCACGGGGGAGACCCAGTACTTC
TRBD2	TRBJ2-3	TRBV28	.	CASSPLGSSGGVRDTQYF	TGTGCCAGCAGTCCGCTGGGATCTAGCGGGGGGGTAAGAGATACGCAGTATTTT
TRBD2	TRBJ2-5	TRBV28	.	CASETSGVGETQYF	TGTGCCAGCGAGACTAGCGGGGTAGGGGAGACCCAGTACTTC
TRBD1	TRBJ1-4	TRBV28	few	CASSGRGTGLGGKLFF	TGTGCCAGCAGTGGGCGAGGGACAGGTCTTGGGGGAAAACTGTTTTTT
.	TRBJ1-1	TRBV2	.	CASSEQGAGNTEAFF	TGTGCCAGCAGTGAGCAGGGTGCGGGAAACACTGAAGCTTTCTTT
.	TRBJ2-1	TRBV1	once	CTSSQDPGLAGVGEQFF	TGCACCAGCAGCCAGGACCCTGGACTAGCGGGAGTGGGGGAGCAGTTCTTC
.	TRBJ1-5	TRBV19	.	CASSTPATNQPQHF	TGTGCCAGTAGTACCCCCGCGACTAATCAGCCCCAGCATTTT
TRBD2	TRBJ2-3	TRBV5-1	.	CASSLGLAASTDTQYF	TGCGCCAGCAGCTTGGGACTAGCGGCTAGCACAGATACGCAGTATTTT
TRBD1	TRBJ2-7	TRBV28	.	CASSGDRGEGGEQYF	TGTGCCAGCAGCGGAGACAGGGGGGAAGGTGGTGAGCAGTACTTC
.	TRBJ1-5	TRBV27	.	CASSSRQDQVGQPQHF	TGTGCCAGCAGTTCCCGACAGGATCAGGTGGGTCAGCCCCAGCATTTT
.	TRBJ1-2	TRBV28	.	CASSRYRGYTF	TGTGCCAGCAGCCGATACAGAGGCTACACCTTC
.	TRBJ1-2	TRBV5-8	.	CASSPDSDYGYTF	TGTGCCAGCAGCCCGGACAGCGACTATGGCTACACCTTC
.	TRBJ1-5	TRBV3-1/TRBV3-2	.	CASSQPGLLPQHF	TGTGCCAGCAGCCAACCAGGGTTACTCCCCCAGCATTTT
.	TRBJ2-1	TRBV29-1	.	CSAGSGQINEQFF	TGCAGCGCTGGAAGCGGCCAAATCAATGAGCAGTTCTTC
.	TRBJ1-1	TRBV20-1	few	CSARGGVAFF	TGCAGTGCTAGAGGGGGCGTAGCTTTCTTT
.	TRBJ1-1	TRBV11-2	few	CASTITWGENTEAFF	TGTGCCAGCACCATTACCTGGGGGGAGAACACTGAAGCTTTCTTT
.	TRBJ1-2	TRBV18	once	CASSPPLADNYGYTF	TGTGCCAGCTCACCACCCCTGGCGGATAACTATGGCTACACCTTC
TRBD1	TRBJ1-2	TRBV9	.	CASSEAGWGQVDYGYTF	TGTGCCAGCAGCGAGGCTGGATGGGGACAGGTTGACTATGGCTACACCTTC
TRBD1	TRBJ2-7	TRBV6-5	.	CASTSGQGAYEQYF	TGTGCCAGCACCTCGGGACAGGGAGCCTACGAGCAGTACTTC
TRBD1	TRBJ2-4	TRBV19	.	CASSISGQGATLFAKNIQYF	TGTGCCAGTAGTATAAGCGGACAGGGGGCCACTCTTTTTGCCAAAAACATTCAGTACTTC
.	TRBJ2-2	TRBV13	.	CASSLQGFGGTGELFF	TGTGCCAGCAGCCTTCAGGGGTTCGGTGGGACCGGGGAGCTGTTTTTT
TRBD1	TRBJ1-1	TRBV2	.	CASRRDREAFF	TGTGCCAGCAGGAGGGACAGGGAAGCTTTCTTT
TRBD2	TRBJ2-1	TRBV5-4	.	CASSRVGGDFNEQFF	TGTGCCAGCAGCCGGGTCGGGGGGGACTTCAATGAGCAGTTCTTC
.	TRBJ2-5	TRBV29-1	.	CSVGGEVGFPGETQYF	TGCAGCGTTGGAGGGGAGGTTGGTTTCCCAGGAGAGACCCAGTACTTC
.	TRBJ2-5	TRBV18	.	CASSPPGGTQYF	TGTGCCAGCTCACCACCTGGAGGGACCCAGTACTTC
.	TRBJ1-2	TRBV5-1	many	CASSLEGAGGVYGYTF	TGCGCCAGCAGCTTGGAAGGGGCCGGAGGGGTCTATGGCTACACCTTC
TRBD1	TRBJ2-2	TRBV19	once	CASSMWTGSNTGELFF	TGTGCCAGTAGTATGTGGACAGGGTCGAACACCGGGGAGCTGTTTTTT
.	TRBJ2-2	TRBV6-2/TRBV6-3	.	CASSRRDSYTGELFF	TGTGCCAGCAGTCGCCGGGATAGCTACACCGGGGAGCTGTTTTTT
TRBD2	TRBJ2-7	TRBV28	.	CASSRATSDEQYF	TGTGCCAGCAGCCGCGCCACTAGCGACGAGCAGTACTTC
.	TRBJ1-4	TRBV19	.	CASSRQYERLFF	TGTGCCAGTAGTAGACAGTATGAAAGACTGTTTTTT
TRBD2	TRBJ2-7	TRBV19	.	CATQGTSGYEQYF	TGTGCCACCCAAGGAACTAGCGGCTACGAGCAGTACTTC
.	TRBJ2-3	TRBV28	.	CAGSPQSTDTQYF	TGTGCCGGCAGTCCCCAAAGCACAGATACGCAGTATTTT
.	TRBJ2-3	TRBV5-1	.	CASSLGGIDTQYF	TGCGCCAGCAGCTTAGGAGGTATAGATACGCAGTATTTT
.	TRBJ2-5	TRBV10-1	.	CASSEGGPQETQYF	TGCGCCAGCAGTGAAGGAGGGCCCCAAGAGACCCAGTACTTC
.	TRBJ1-6	TRBV2	once	CASTADSYYNSPLHF	TGTGCCAGCACCGCGGACAGTTACTATAATTCACCCCTCCACTTT
TRBD1	TRBJ1-1	TRBV4-2	.	CASSPIDRVNTEAFF	TGTGCCAGCAGCCCCATTGACAGGGTGAACACTGAAGCTTTCTTT
.	TRBJ1-5	TRBV7-6	.	CASSLWAGEYSNQPQHF	TGTGCCAGCAGCTTGTGGGCAGGGGAATATAGCAATCAGCCCCAGCATTTT
.	TRBJ2-7	TRBV3-1/TRBV3-2	.	CASSQESGGGWGYEQYF	TGTGCCAGCAGCCAAGAAAGCGGCGGGGGCTGGGGTTACGAGCAGTACTTC
.	TRBJ2-2	TRBV5-1	.	CASSFKLGREGAGELFF	TGCGCCAGCAGCTTTAAACTGGGCAGGGAAGGGGCCGGGGAGCTGTTTTTT
TRBD1	TRBJ1-6	TRBV2	.	CASSEVGTDTYNSPLHF	TGTGCCAGCAGTGAAGTTGGGACAGATACCTATAATTCACCCCTCCACTTT
.	TRBJ1-1	TRBV4-1	.	CASSPTGYTEAFF	TGCGCCAGCAGCCCCACAGGGTACACTGAAGCTTTCTTT
TRBD2	TRBJ2-5	TRBV19	.	CASSRGGSFGETQYF	TGTGCCAGTAGTCGGGGCGGGAGTTTTGGAGAGACCCAGTACTTC
.	TRBJ1-5	TRBV19	once	CASSIVGSAPPNQPQHF	TGTGCCAGTAGTATAGTGGGGAGCGCACCCCCCAATCAGCCCCAGCATTTT
TRBD1	TRBJ1-5	TRBV5-1	.	CASSSKVRDRGDQPQHF	TGCGCCAGCAGCTCAAAAGTTCGGGACAGGGGGGATCAGCCCCAGCATTTT
TRBD1	TRBJ1-2	TRBV7-2	.	CASSFPGQGLGYGYTF	TGTGCCAGCAGCTTCCCGGGACAGGGGTTGGGCTATGGCTACACCTTC
TRBD1	TRBJ1-1	TRBV7-2	.	CASSLLGTGYYGDTEAFF	TGTGCCAGCAGCTTATTGGGGACAGGGTACTATGGGGACACTGAAGCTTTCTTT